The 30 T cell receptor beta chains listed next were all sequenced from one sample in a study of T-cell reconstitution after alpha-beta-depleted transplantation in children. Preparing the TCRbeta library involved the use of unique molecular identifiers. Each CDR3 protein is one row after TCRdb ran MiXCR on the PCR reads. The sample consists of 200,000 to 300,000 distinct CDR3 sequences, 24% of them appearing once. This material consisted of PBMCs, mostly from graft donor cells, taken 360 days after TCRalphabeta/CD19-depleted stem cell transplant. These receptors were obtained from a female patient between 2 and 15 years old who had a stem cell transplant for congenital amegakaryocytic thrombocytopenia, so the T cells may come from the graft donor.

This rearrangement joins TRBV7-2 to TRBJ2-7; 8 bases match TRBD2. CDR1 is SGHTA and CDR2 is FQGNSA in the germline V gene. This CDR3 is 14 amino acids long. V lost 4 bases to trimming and J lost 6 bases; unmatched junction nucleotides: 8. CDR3 sequence reads: CASSSQGLVAEQYF. CDR3 DNA: TGTGCCAGCAGCTCCCAGGGACTAGTCGCCGAGCAGTACTTC.

V is TRBV30 and J is TRBJ2-4; D perhaps matches TRBD2 (6 bases). The CDR3 contains 13 residues. Germline V gene data show CDR1 as GTSNPN and CDR2 as SVGIG (reference sequence). The V end lost 5 bases, the J end lost 1 base, and 9 bases lay between the germline ends. CDR3 residues: CAWAGIAKNIQYF. CDR3 DNA sequence: TGTGCCTGGGCGGGGATTGCCAAAAACATTCAGTACTTC.

This chain uses TRBV7-9 with TRBJ1-2; tentatively, D is TRBD1 (5 bases). Trimming removed 5 bases from V and 0 bases from J, with 16 bases in between. There are 16 residues in the CDR3. Germline V lookup: CDR1 SEHNR, CDR2 FQNEAQ (reference sequence). This CDR3 is CASSLPSDSPNYGYTF. The CDR3 DNA follows: TGTGCCAGCAGCCTACCCTCAGACAGCCCTAACTATGGCTACACCTTC.

This sequence joins TRBV20-1 and TRBJ2-5, with D perhaps assigned TRBD1 or TRBD2 (6 bases each). Germline CDR1 is DFQATT and CDR2 is SNEGSKA (reference sequence). CDR3 length: 16 residues. V lost 3 bases and J 2 bases, leaving 19 bases between the germline ends. CDR3 coding DNA: TGCAGTGCTAGCGGGGGCGACCCGTTTCGGCAAGAGACCCAGTACTTC. As protein: CSASGGDPFRQETQYF.

The chain combines TRBV27 with TRBJ2-7; 9 bases agree with TRBD1. The CDR3 covers 16 residues. V gave up 5 bases and J gave up 1 base; unmatched junction bases: 9. Germline V gives CDR1 MNHEY, CDR2 SMNVEV (reference sequence). In DNA, the CDR3 is TGTGCCAGCAGTACCCAGGCCGGGACAGGGTCCTACGAGCAGTACTTC. Its protein product is CASSTQAGTGSYEQYF.

The chain joins TRBV29-1 to TRBJ2-7; D is ambiguous. The germline V and J ends were trimmed by 7 bases and 2 bases, with 9 bases remaining between them. Looked up from germline, CDR1 is SQVTM and CDR2 is ANQGSEA. The CDR3 is 11 residues long. The chain's CDR3 is CSASWAYEQYF. The CDR3 DNA is TGCAGCGCCTCTTGGGCCTACGAGCAGTACTTC.

V and J are TRBV27 and TRBJ1-6; weak D call: TRBD1 (6 bases). Trimming left V 9 bases short and J 3 bases short, with 9 bases between. The CDR3 sequence is 13 residues long. Germline CDR1 reads MNHEY; CDR2 reads SMNVEV (reference sequence). Written as DNA, the CDR3 is TGTGCCAGTAGGGGGGTCTATAATTCACCCCTCCACTTT. Residues: CASRGVYNSPLHF.

This clonotype was seen only a few times. V gene TRBV5-1 combines with J gene TRBJ2-2, with D unresolved. CDR3 length equals 13 residues. Germline CDR1 reads SGHRS; CDR2 reads YFSETQ. The V gene lost 5 bases and the J gene lost 0 bases, with 5 bases spanning the gap. In DNA, the CDR3 is TGCGCCAGCAGGGAACCGAACACCGGGGAGCTGTTTTTT. Protein sequence: CASREPNTGELFF.

This clonotype has more than one count but fewer than ten. This chain uses TRBV2 with TRBJ2-1; weak D call: TRBD2 (5 bases). Germline V lookup: CDR1 SNHLY, CDR2 FYNNEI. The ends were cut back, 1 base at V and 4 bases at J, with 14 bases in the middle. This CDR3 region has 16 residues. The CDR3 DNA is TGTGCCAGCAGTGAAGGTACCAGCGGCGGGTACAATGAGCAGTTCTTC. Translated: CASSEGTSGGYNEQFF.

Ten or more counts support this clonotype. CDR3 DNA: TGCGCCAGCAGCATACTCATAGGGGGCACTGTCAATGAGCAGTTCTTC. This sequence encodes CASSILIGGTVNEQFF. This chain uses TRBV5-1 with TRBJ2-1, with 7 nucleotides matching TRBD1. The length of the CDR3 is 16 residues. Trimming at V came to 4 bases and at J to 6 bases, leaving 13 bases not matched to a gene. Germline CDR1 SGHRS, CDR2 YFSETQ.

The rearrangement links TRBV4-1 to TRBJ2-1; 10 positions match TRBD2. Losses at the gene ends were 2 bases for V and 3 bases for J; bases not matched to a gene: 13. From germline, CDR1 is MGHRA and CDR2 YSYEKL. The CDR3 sequence is 19 residues long. This chain's CDR3 is CASSQLLASGSANYNEQFF. The CDR3 DNA reads TGCGCCAGCAGCCAACTCTTAGCTAGCGGGAGCGCAAACTACAATGAGCAGTTCTTC.

About this clonotype: An end of the junction does not agree with germline; a read error may underlie this. The genes are TRBV6-2 or TRBV6-3 and TRBJ2-1; 11 bases agree with TRBD2. Germline V CDR1 and CDR2: MNHEY, SVGEGT. The CDR3 runs to 13 residues. The CDR3 spells CASSRPFSGRVQF. CDR3 DNA sequence: TGTGCCAGCAGCCGCCCCTTTAGCGGGAGGGTGCAGTTC.

This rearrangement joins TRBV7-9 to TRBJ2-2; D unresolved. The CDR3 covers 13 residues. V lost 5 bases and J lost 5, with 9 bases in between. CDR1 is SEHNR and CDR2 is FQNEAQ in the germline V gene (reference sequence). This CDR3 is CASSPQSTGELFF. The CDR3 nucleotides are TGTGCCAGCAGCCCACAGTCTACCGGGGAGCTGTTTTTT. Based on the CDR3 plus reference TRBV7-9 and TRBJ2-2, the full variable domain is DTGVSQNPRHKITKRGQNVTFRCDPISEHNRLYWYRQTLGQGPEFLTYFQNEAQLEKSRLLSDRFSAERPKGSFSTLEIQRTEQGDSAMYLCASSPQSTGELFFGEGSRLTVL.

This clonotype has more than one count but fewer than ten. This chain joins TRBV5-1 and TRBJ1-2; D ambiguous. Germline V CDR1 and CDR2: SGHRS, YFSETQ. The CDR3 is 14 residues long. Trimming took off 3 bases at V and 4 bases at J, with 13 bases between the two ends. The CDR3 nucleotides are TGCGCCAGCAGCTCTTCTCTTTTACCCTATGGCTACACCTTC. Protein product: CASSSSLLPYGYTF.

The CDR3 coding sequence is TGCGCCAGCAGCCTAAGGAAACAGGTGCAAGGGGAGACCCAGTACTTC. Its protein product is CASSLRKQVQGETQYF. This rearrangement joins TRBV5-1 to TRBJ2-5, with D possibly matching TRBD1 (5 bases). The CDR3 covers 16 residues. V was trimmed by 4 bases and J by 5 bases, leaving 21 bases between them. Germline CDR1 SGHRS, CDR2 YFSETQ.

The chain links TRBV30 to TRBJ2-3, with D hard to call. Trimming removed 0 bases at V and 4 bases at J, with 8 bases between. The CDR3 has 13 amino acids. In germline, CDR1 is GTSNPN, CDR2 SVGIG (reference sequence). The CDR3 DNA sequence: TGTGCCTGGAGTGTCGGTGGCGCAGATACGCAGTATTTT. Amino acids: CAWSVGGADTQYF.

The chain links TRBV5-1 to TRBJ2-7, with 12 bases identical to TRBD2. CDR1 SGHRS and CDR2 YFSETQ come from the germline V gene. V lost 5 bases to trimming and J lost 6 bases; unmatched junction nucleotides: 12. This CDR3 is built from 16 residues. CDR3 nucleotide sequence: TGCGCCAGCAGTTCGATTCTAGCGGGAGGGCCGAGCGAGCAGTACTTC. It encodes CASSSILAGGPSEQYF.

At least ten counts were recorded for this clonotype. The rearrangement uses TRBV28 and TRBJ1-1; D is uncertain. The CDR3 has 15 residues. Germline CDR1 MDHEN, CDR2 SYDVKM. Between the trimmed V and J ends, which lost 3 bases and 2 bases, there was a span of 13 bases. The CDR3 nucleotides are TGTGCCAGCAGTTTTCCCCTTTTGGCTAACACTGAAGCTTTCTTT. It encodes CASSFPLLANTEAFF.

This rearrangement joins TRBV3-1 to TRBJ2-7; D is unresolved. Germline-derived CDR1 and CDR2 are LGHDT and YNNKEL (reference sequence). The V end lost 0 bases, the J end lost 2 bases, and 11 bases lay between the germline ends. The CDR3 sequence is 15 residues long. Here the CDR3 DNA reads TGTGCCAGCAGCCAAGATCGGTACTATCCCTACGAGCAGTACTTC. Residues: CASSQDRYYPYEQYF.

This rearrangement joins TRBV10-3 to TRBJ1-1, with TRBD1 identical over 9 bases. The CDR3 runs 12 residues. J lost 5 bases, V lost 6 bases, and 1 base had no gene match. In germline, CDR1 is ENHRY, CDR2 SYGVKD. CDR3 in amino acids: CAIRTGGTEAFF. Written as DNA, the CDR3 is TGTGCCATCAGGACAGGGGGTACTGAAGCTTTCTTT.

In this sample, this clonotype turned up a few times. This chain joins TRBV10-3 and TRBJ1-1, with TRBD1 matching over 8 bases. Germline V lookup: CDR1 ENHRY, CDR2 SYGVKD. The J segment lost 5 bases and the V segment lost 6 bases, leaving 14 bases of the junction unmatched. The CDR3 length is 16 residues. CDR3 coding DNA: TGTGCCATCAGGGCCGGCACAGGGGGAATTGGTACTGAAGCTTTCTTT. Translated, it gives CAIRAGTGGIGTEAFF.

This clonotype has just a few counts. The chain recombines TRBV5-1 with TRBJ2-1; 7 bases line up with TRBD2. The CDR3 has 16 residues. In germline, CDR1 is SGHRS, CDR2 YFSETQ. After removal of 4 bases from V and 2 bases from J, the junction contained 9 bases not matched to a gene. CDR3 in DNA: TGCGCCAGCAGCGTGAGGACTAGTAGGACCTACAATGAGCAGTTCTTC. Its protein product is CASSVRTSRTYNEQFF. Complete variable domain (other parts from reference TRBV5-1 and TRBJ2-1): KAGVTQTPRYLIKTRGQQVTLSCSPISGHRSVSWYQQTPGQGLQFLFEYFSETQRNKGNFPGRFSGRQFSNSRSEMNVSTLELGDSALYLCASSVRTSRTYNEQFFGPGTRLTVL.

The chain links TRBV29-1 to TRBJ1-2, with D maybe TRBD1 (5 bases). From germline, CDR1 is SQVTM and CDR2 ANQGSEA. V dropped 5 bases and J dropped 5 bases, with 18 bases sitting between them. The CDR3 has 14 amino acids. The CDR3 DNA sequence: TGCAGCGTTTGCTTCGCCGGGACTGAGTATGGCTACACCTTC. Encoded protein: CSVCFAGTEYGYTF.

The chain combines TRBV7-8 with TRBJ1-1; 9 bases are shared with TRBD1. Germline V lookup: CDR1 SGHVS, CDR2 FQNEAQ. The CDR3 extends over 16 amino acids. V dropped 2 bases and J dropped 7; count of bases not matched to a gene: 11. This CDR3 is CASSLPWTGAGIEAFF. The DNA for the CDR3 is TGTGCCAGCAGCTTACCCTGGACAGGGGCAGGAATTGAAGCTTTCTTT.

This clonotype was recorded at least ten times. The chain recombines TRBV29-1 with TRBJ1-1, with 7 nucleotides matching TRBD1. Germline V gene sequence: CDR1 SQVTM, CDR2 ANQGSEA. This CDR3 contains 14 residues. V trimming: 0 bases; J trimming: 6 bases; junction bases outside the gene matches: 7. The CDR3 region is CSVEDLGGVAEAFF. The CDR3 nucleotides read TGCAGCGTTGAAGATCTAGGGGGCGTGGCTGAAGCTTTCTTT.

In this sample, this clonotype turned up a few times. The chain couples TRBV28 to TRBJ1-5; no reliable D call. CDR1 and CDR2 from the germline V gene are MDHEN and SYDVKM. V lost 1 base and J 4 bases, leaving 14 bases between the germline ends. The length of the CDR3 is 16 residues. This CDR3 is CASSLFVRRRNQPQHF. CDR3 nucleotides: TGTGCCAGCAGTTTATTTGTTAGGAGGAGAAATCAGCCCCAGCATTTT. Full variable domain (missing parts from reference TRBV28 and TRBJ1-5): DVKVTQSSRYLVKRTGEKVFLECVQDMDHENMFWYRQDPGLGLRLIYFSYDVKMKEKGDIPEGYSVSREKKERFSLILESASTNQTSMYLCASSLFVRRRNQPQHFGDGTRLSIL.

This chain uses TRBV5-1 with TRBJ2-1; TRBD2 aligns across 12 bases. J lost 2 bases, V lost 0 bases, and 3 bases had no gene match. This CDR3 region has 17 residues. Looked up from germline, CDR1 is SGHRS and CDR2 is YFSETQ. The CDR3 is CASSLGPSGGAYNEQFF. DNA for the CDR3: TGCGCCAGCAGCTTGGGACCTAGCGGGGGGGCCTACAATGAGCAGTTCTTC.

This sequence joins TRBV29-1 and TRBJ1-4, with 7 bases matching TRBD1. CDR1 SQVTM and CDR2 ANQGSEA come from the germline V gene. The CDR3 extends over 17 amino acids. Losses at the gene ends were 4 bases for V and 0 bases for J; bases not matched to a gene: 11. CDR3 DNA: TGCAGCGTTGCCTTCGACAGGGATTTTGCAACTAATGAAAAACTGTTTTTT. Its translation is CSVAFDRDFATNEKLFF.

The CDR3 coding sequence is TGTGCCACCAGCAGAGACAGGGGCACAGATACGCAGTATTTT. It translates to CATSRDRGTDTQYF. The chain recombines TRBV15 with TRBJ2-3; D is possibly TRBD1 (5 bases). V was clipped by 0 bases and J by 1 base, with 5 bases between them. This CDR3 is built from 14 residues. Germline loops: CDR1 LNHNV, CDR2 YYDKDF (reference sequence). The whole variable domain, remainder taken from reference TRBV15 and TRBJ2-3, is DAMVIQNPRYQVTQFGKPVTLSCSQTLNHNVMYWYQQKSSQAPKLLFHYYDKDFNNEADTPDNFQSRRPNTSFCFLDIRSPGLGDTAMYLCATSRDRGTDTQYFGPGTRLTVL.

This clonotype came up a few times. The J gene is TRBJ2-5, the V gene TRBV4-1, with 10 nucleotides matching TRBD2. J was trimmed by 1 base and V by 6 bases; bases with no gene match: 8. This CDR3 is built from 16 residues. The germline V gene has CDR1 MGHRA and CDR2 YSYEKL. CDR3 protein: CASRVRSSGGQETQYF. Written as DNA, the CDR3 is TGCGCCAGCAGGGTCCGGTCTAGCGGGGGCCAAGAGACCCAGTACTTC.